These 5 T cell receptor beta chains originate from one sample sequenced in a study of cytomegalovirus exposure and HLA in healthy donors. The PCR made use of 60 Vbeta and 13 Jbeta primers. Some clones are missing from TCRdb's copy, which holds only in-frame ones; the method was immunoSEQ multiplex PCR. The sample carries more than 80,000 clones, around 76% recorded once. Sample: PBMCs. These receptors all come from a woman aged 45-59 years in good health and CMV-seropositive.

CDR3 DNA sequence: TGCGCCAGCAGCCAGGCGGGGGGGCAGCTCGAAAAACTGTTTTTT. Protein product: CASSQAGGQLEKLFF. The chain joins TRBV4-3 to TRBJ1-4; tentatively, D is TRBD1 (6 bases). Germline CDR1 and CDR2: LGHNA and YSLEER. Trimming shortened V by 3 bases and J by 8 bases, and 16 bases separated the two germline ends. The CDR3 has 15 residues.

This clone was found once. J is TRBJ2-1 and V is TRBV5-1; 10 positions match TRBD2. CDR1 is SGHRS and CDR2 is YFSETQ in the germline V gene. V gave up 5 bases and J gave up 2 bases; unmatched junction bases: 1. This CDR3 comprises 14 residues. As DNA, the CDR3 is TGCGCCAGCAGAAGCGGGGGGGCCTACAATGAGCAGTTCTTC. This sequence encodes CASRSGGAYNEQFF.

V usage is TRBV7-8 and J usage is TRBJ1-2, with 7 bases identical to TRBD1. Germline CDR1 reads SGHVS; CDR2 reads FQNEAQ. This CDR3 has 15 residues. Trimming at V came to 2 bases and at J to 6 bases, leaving 9 bases not matched to a gene. As DNA, the CDR3 is TGTGCCAGCAGCTTAACACAGACAGGGAGGAATGGCTACACCTTC. Its protein product is CASSLTQTGRNGYTF.

V usage is TRBV23-1 and J usage is TRBJ2-5; 7 nucleotides agree with TRBD1. TRBV23-1 is identified as an open reading frame with a role that is uncertain. V shed 3 bases, J shed 3 bases, and the junction held 10 bases outside the gene matches. This CDR3 spans 16 amino acids. The CDR3 DNA reads TGCGCCAGCAGTCAGTGGACAGGTAGGGCCGAAGAGACCCAGTACTTC. Translating gives CASSQWTGRAEETQYF.

V usage is TRBV18 and J usage is TRBJ2-2; possible D gene TRBD2, 6 bases. The V end lost 3 bases, the J end lost 4 bases, and 12 bases lay between the germline ends. Looked up from germline, CDR1 is KGHSH and CDR2 is LQKENI. The CDR3 sequence is 15 residues long. The chain's CDR3 is CASSPFGTFTGELFF. The CDR3 DNA follows: TGTGCCAGCTCACCTTTTGGGACTTTCACCGGGGAGCTGTTTTTT.